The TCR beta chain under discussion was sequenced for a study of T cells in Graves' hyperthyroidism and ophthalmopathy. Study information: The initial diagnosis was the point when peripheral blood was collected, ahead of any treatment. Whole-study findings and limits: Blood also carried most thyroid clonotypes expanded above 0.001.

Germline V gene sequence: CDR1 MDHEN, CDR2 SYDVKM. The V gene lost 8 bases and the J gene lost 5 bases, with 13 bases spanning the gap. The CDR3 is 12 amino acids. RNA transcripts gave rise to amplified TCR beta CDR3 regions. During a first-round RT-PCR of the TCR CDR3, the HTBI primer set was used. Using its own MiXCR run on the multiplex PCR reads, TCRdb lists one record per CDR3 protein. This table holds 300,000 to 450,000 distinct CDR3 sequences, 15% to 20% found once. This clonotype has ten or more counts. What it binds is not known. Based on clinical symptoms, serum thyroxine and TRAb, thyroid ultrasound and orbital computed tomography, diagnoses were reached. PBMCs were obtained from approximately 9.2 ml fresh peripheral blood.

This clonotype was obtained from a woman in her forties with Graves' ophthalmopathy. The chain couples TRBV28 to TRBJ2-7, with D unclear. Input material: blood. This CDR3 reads CASHRSLHEQYF. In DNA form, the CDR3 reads TGTGCCAGCCATCGTAGCCTCCACGAGCAGTACTTC.